The subject of this entry is one TCR beta chain. The antigen is not known. The data are from a study of blood T cells in healthy people across ages. Total RNA, at least 5 micrograms per sample, came from PBMCs. Combining a sample-barcoded 5' primer with a J-beta primer mix, a second PCR ran for 7 to 11 cycles. Researchers report that each sample yielded at least 3 million CDR3-containing paired-end reads. TCRdb processed the 5' RACE reads anew with MiXCR; each CDR3 protein has one entry. The sample holds about 1.6 million distinct CDR3 sequences; roughly 30% are singletons and the top ten take roughly 12%. Regarding the study as a whole: Both naive CD4+ cell counts and diversity were greater in long-lived donors than in aged donors. Significant beta diversity loss was already apparent by age approximately 42, declining roughly linearly.

Sample: blood. This receptor was identified in a woman under 40 in good health.

The CDR3 sequence: CASSYSRNTGELFF. DNA of the CDR3: TGTGCCAGCAGTTACTCCCGGAACACCGGGGAGCTGTTTTTT. The V gene is TRBV6-5, the J gene TRBJ2-2; D is undetermined. Looked up from germline, CDR1 is MNHEY and CDR2 is SVGAGI. V was cut by 0 bases and J by 1 base, with 3 bases left in between. This CDR3 spans 14 amino acids.